This T cell receptor beta chain derives from a study of Tregs in tolerant kidney transplant recipients. Study results and caveats: Validation in larger populations is needed because few patients were studied.

Germline V CDR1 and CDR2: SEHNR, FQNEAQ (reference sequence). CDR3 length: 16 residues. V shed 5 bases and J shed 0 bases, with 13 bases lying between them. The repertoire was sequenced with immunoSEQ multiplex PCR; TCRdb's copy has only in-frame clones and lacks some. The table lists 240,000 or so clones, more than 65% of them singletons. A remark on this clone: As yet, its antigen is unknown.

This rearrangement joins TRBV7-9 to TRBJ1-4, with a possible D match to TRBD1 (6 bases). The sample comprised CD4+ T cells from blood. This sequence originates from a human donor in good health. CDR3 sequence: CASSLMGGATNEKLFF. The CDR3, as DNA: TGTGCCAGCAGCCTAATGGGGGGCGCAACTAATGAAAAACTGTTTTTT.